The sequence of this T cell receptor beta chain was determined in a study of blood T cells in healthy people across ages. Sample-barcoded 5' priming and a J-beta primer mix drove a second PCR of roughly 7 to 11 cycles. TCRdb processed the 5' RACE reads anew with MiXCR; each CDR3 protein has one entry. Of 2 million or so distinct CDR3 sequences in the sample, 49% were seen once. Study-wide results and caveats: Long-lived donors exceeded aged donors in naive CD4+ cells and diversity. The recorded TCR beta diversity per million T cells decreased in a roughly linear manner with age. The diversity estimates, figures obtained from one million T cells, were considered underestimates.

Those donating, healthy Caucasian individuals from Russia, were aged roughly 6 to 100. This clonotype was seen only once. Its cognate antigen is unknown. Germline CDR1 and CDR2: SGHRS and YFSETQ. Unmatched junction bases numbered 6, after V lost 4 bases and J lost 2 bases. This CDR3 comprises 16 residues. The rearrangement joins TRBV5-1 to TRBJ2-3; 11 bases match TRBD2. Sequencing input: blood. The sequence was collected from a middle-aged woman in good health. The CDR3 nucleotides read TGCGCCAGCAGCATACGACTAGCGGGGCCCACAGATACGCAGTATTTT. Translated: CASSIRLAGPTDTQYF.